This TCR beta chain was obtained from a study of cytomegalovirus exposure and HLA in healthy donors. Overall study findings and caveats: Using a false discovery rate of 0.05, a later analysis showed that approximately 17,000 TCR beta sequences were associated with HLA alleles. Later analysis showed TCR association rates varying by HLA locus, highest for DRB1 and lowest for HLA-C.

PCR employed 60 Vbeta and 13 Jbeta primers. In the original analysis: An analysis performed later counted roughly 79 million unique TCR beta chains (approximately 12 million of them shared). Sequencing used immunoSEQ multiplex PCR; TCRdb keeps in-frame clones, though not all of them. V and J calls and clone size are as listed in that table; D and trimming were resolved from the DNA. The table has 200,000 or so clones, over 60% seen once. Germline V lookup: CDR1 MDHEN, CDR2 SYDVKM. V lost 4 bases to trimming and J lost 2 bases, with 14 bases between them. CDR3 length equals 15 residues. This clone was observed a few times. As yet, its antigen is unknown.

The rearrangement uses TRBV28 and TRBJ2-5, with D possibly being TRBD1 (5 bases). The clonotype originates from a man between 18 and 29 years old in good health and CMV-seronegative. The sequenced sample was PBMCs. The CDR3 here is CASSSYTTEQETQYF. CDR3 coding DNA: TGTGCCAGCAGTTCTTATACGACAGAGCAAGAGACCCAGTACTTC.